The rows below give T cell receptor beta chains drawn from one sample of a study of T-cell reconstitution after alpha-beta-depleted transplantation in children. TCRdb recomputed calls from the PCR reads with MiXCR, one row per CDR3 protein. The data show 610,000 or so distinct CDR3 sequences, 25% to 30% seen once. Sequenced here: PBMCs, sampled before TCRalphabeta/CD19-depleted stem cell transplant. Receptors originate from a boy younger than two with Wiskott-Aldrich syndrome, due to receive a stem cell transplant. CDR3s include the opening cysteine and the closing phenylalanine or tryptophan. Fields, in order: D gene, V gene, clone size, J gene, CDR3 DNA, CDR3 protein. D genes are given only for firm matches. Clone size is stated in some rows and not others, as once, few, many or a class when expanded.

NA,TRBV7-9,NA,TRBJ2-7,TGTGCCAGTCACCGGGGGCTCCCCTACGAGCAGTACTTC,CASHRGLPYEQYF
NA,TRBV20-1,few,TRBJ1-1,TGCAGTGCTAGCGGGGTCGGGGGCACGCAAGCTTTCTTT,CSASGVGGTQAFF
NA,TRBV24-1,NA,TRBJ2-7,TGTGCCACCAGTAAGGGGGACCTGGGAACATCCAGCGAGCAGTACTTC,CATSKGDLGTSSEQYF
TRBD1,TRBV5-6,NA,TRBJ2-7,TGTGCCAGCAGCGGGACCGGGACAGGGGAGGAAGAGCAGTACTTC,CASSGTGTGEEEQYF
TRBD2,TRBV20-1,few,TRBJ2-1,TGCAGTGCGAGCATAGCGGGAGGCACTGAGCAGTTCTTC,CSASIAGGTEQFF
NA,TRBV6-1,NA,TRBJ1-2,TGTGCCAGCAGTGAAAACTATGGCTACACCTTC,CASSENYGYTF
NA,TRBV11-1,NA,TRBJ1-1,TGTGCCAGCAGCTTAAGGACTAGGAACACTGAAGCTTTCTTT,CASSLRTRNTEAFF
NA,TRBV5-6,NA,TRBJ2-3,TGTGCCAGCGTCACGGGCGGTTTGAGAGCAGATACGCAGTATTTT,CASVTGGLRADTQYF
NA,TRBV7-9,many,TRBJ2-1,TGTGCCAGCAGCCCCGGGATCTCCTACAATGAGCAGTTCTTC,CASSPGISYNEQFF
TRBD2,TRBV20-1,few,TRBJ2-5,TGCAGTGCTAGAGGGACTAGCCATCAAGAGACCCAGTACTTC,CSARGTSHQETQYF
TRBD2,TRBV14,many,TRBJ2-3,TGTGCCAGCAGCCAAGATGGAACGGGAGGGCGGGCGCAGTATTTT,CASSQDGTGGRAQYF
TRBD1,TRBV7-3,NA,TRBJ1-1,TGTGCCAGCAGCTTCGACGCGGGACAGGGGGCACGGGGCACTGAAGCTTTCTTT,CASSFDAGQGARGTEAFF
TRBD1,TRBV12-3/TRBV12-4,NA,TRBJ2-2,TGTGCCAGCAGCCCTAGGACAGGGGGGACCGGGGAGCTGTTTTTT,CASSPRTGGTGELFF
TRBD2,TRBV4-1,NA,TRBJ2-3,TGCGCCAGCAGCCAGGCCGGACTAGCGGGAGACACAGATACGCAGTATTTT,CASSQAGLAGDTDTQYF
TRBD2,TRBV2,few,TRBJ2-4,TGTGCCAGCAGTGAAGTACTAGCGGGCAACCTCAAAAACATTCAGTACTTC,CASSEVLAGNLKNIQYF
NA,TRBV4-2,once,TRBJ2-7,TGTGCCAGCAGCCCCCAGGGGGGGGTAAGCTCCTACGAGCAGTACTTC,CASSPQGGVSSYEQYF
NA,TRBV5-1,NA,TRBJ1-3,TGCGCCAGCAGCTTGGGACACCTATCTGGAAACACCATATATTTT,CASSLGHLSGNTIYF